These T cell receptor beta chains were read from a single sample in a study of long-term antiretroviral therapy in people with HIV. The data were produced by immunoSEQ multiplex PCR, yet TCRdb's version contains in-frame clones alone and is incomplete. The repertoire holds roughly 19,000 clones, with 80% to 85% as singletons. The material was unsorted PBMCs, obtained 1.2 years after starting antiretroviral therapy. The receptors were gathered from a woman aged 40-49 years with HIV. The CDR3 runs from the conserved cysteine through the conserved F or W.

j_gene: TRBJ1-2
v_gene: TRBV4-1
CDR3aa: CASSQDTGFGGYTF

j_gene: TRBJ2-2
v_gene: TRBV7-9
CDR3aa: CASSFRLAENTGELFF

j_gene: TRBJ2-5
v_gene: TRBV5-5
CDR3aa: CASSFRLAAYQETQYF

j_gene: TRBJ2-1
v_gene: TRBV29-1
CDR3aa: CSVLTGGEQFF

j_gene: TRBJ1-2
v_gene: TRBV28
CDR3aa: CASSVGTDYGYTF

j_gene: TRBJ1-1
v_gene: TRBV28
CDR3aa: CASSPRTAPTEAFF

j_gene: TRBJ1-5
v_gene: TRBV19
CDR3aa: CASSIYGDGQPQHF

j_gene: TRBJ1-6
v_gene: TRBV5-1
CDR3aa: CASSFGTGSYNSPLHF

j_gene: TRBJ2-3
v_gene: TRBV7-9
CDR3aa: CASSDRGSSTDTQYF

j_gene: TRBJ2-2
v_gene: TRBV4-1
CDR3aa: CASGKGLAGAGELFF

j_gene: TRBJ2-2
v_gene: TRBV23-1
CDR3aa: CATNGERANTGELFF

j_gene: TRBJ2-7
v_gene: TRBV11-2
CDR3aa: CASSPGQGNYEQYF

j_gene: TRBJ2-3
v_gene: TRBV28
CDR3aa: CASSPLAGGPIDTDTQYF

j_gene: TRBJ2-3
v_gene: TRBV9
CDR3aa: CASSVEAGGPVRQYF

j_gene: TRBJ2-1
v_gene: TRBV13
CDR3aa: CASSTRTSGAEQFF

j_gene: TRBJ2-2
v_gene: TRBV5-1
CDR3aa: CASSKGLQITGELFF

j_gene: TRBJ1-2
v_gene: TRBV20-1
CDR3aa: CSALEGGGYTF

j_gene: TRBJ2-1
v_gene: TRBV19
CDR3aa: CATAPRGHHNEQFF

j_gene: TRBJ2-1
v_gene: TRBV7-3
CDR3aa: CASSLWGHRAGQTYNEQFF

j_gene: TRBJ2-7
v_gene: TRBV4-3
CDR3aa: CASSQTTSGRYEQYF

j_gene: TRBJ2-7
v_gene: TRBV7-6
CDR3aa: CASSSTSGSFYEQYF

j_gene: TRBJ2-7
v_gene: TRBV11-2
CDR3aa: CASCADDSPGGLLYEQYF

j_gene: TRBJ1-5
v_gene: TRBV15
CDR3aa: CATSTTQGSNQPQHF

j_gene: TRBJ2-1
v_gene: TRBV18
CDR3aa: CASSPLSLAGGPRNEQFF

j_gene: TRBJ1-2
v_gene: TRBV28
CDR3aa: CASSFSWQGDGYTF

j_gene: TRBJ2-1
v_gene: TRBV7-2
CDR3aa: CASSLLASQVQFF

j_gene: TRBJ2-7
v_gene: TRBV6-6
CDR3aa: CASRLTSGSEQYF

j_gene: TRBJ2-1
v_gene: TRBV27
CDR3aa: CASSLSASGGPLSSYNEQFF

j_gene: TRBJ2-2
v_gene: TRBV19
CDR3aa: CASSKETGQENTGELFF

j_gene: TRBJ2-2
v_gene: TRBV2
CDR3aa: CASIGLAGAGGGELFF

j_gene: TRBJ2-7
v_gene: TRBV6-1
CDR3aa: CASKADGGRGYEQYF

j_gene: TRBJ1-2
v_gene: TRBV5-1
CDR3aa: CASSLQQGNYGYTF

j_gene: TRBJ1-4
v_gene: TRBV18
CDR3aa: CASSPGRGNEKLFF

j_gene: TRBJ2-7
v_gene: TRBV28
CDR3aa: CATGQGGSYEQYF

j_gene: TRBJ2-5
v_gene: TRBV10-2
CDR3aa: CASRINPGLAQETQYF

j_gene: TRBJ2-7
v_gene: TRBV27
CDR3aa: CASSSGPPGLAYEQYF

j_gene: TRBJ2-7
v_gene: TRBV9
CDR3aa: CASRSGLAGERSYEQYF

j_gene: TRBJ2-7
v_gene: TRBV5-4
CDR3aa: CASSRGTSEFLSYEQYF

j_gene: TRBJ2-5
v_gene: TRBV5-6
CDR3aa: CASSSTSGYQETQYF

j_gene: TRBJ2-3
v_gene: TRBV2
CDR3aa: CASSEAWGGDTQYF

j_gene: TRBJ2-7
v_gene: TRBV2
CDR3aa: CASSPTGYSYEQYF

j_gene: TRBJ2-7
v_gene: TRBV6-5
CDR3aa: CASTSFTYEQYF

j_gene: TRBJ2-7
v_gene: TRBV15
CDR3aa: CATSRLTGSDEQYF

j_gene: TRBJ1-1
v_gene: TRBV30
CDR3aa: CAWSVLGQPTEAFF

j_gene: TRBJ2-1
v_gene: TRBV7-3
CDR3aa: CASSATLARNEQFF

j_gene: TRBJ2-7
v_gene: TRBV9
CDR3aa: CASSLTGTAYEQYF

j_gene: TRBJ2-5
v_gene: TRBV7-2
CDR3aa: CASSPGLAGETQYF

j_gene: TRBJ1-4
v_gene: TRBV27
CDR3aa: CASSSPGGSKLFF

j_gene: TRBJ2-1
v_gene: TRBV5-1
CDR3aa: CASREGGDEQFF